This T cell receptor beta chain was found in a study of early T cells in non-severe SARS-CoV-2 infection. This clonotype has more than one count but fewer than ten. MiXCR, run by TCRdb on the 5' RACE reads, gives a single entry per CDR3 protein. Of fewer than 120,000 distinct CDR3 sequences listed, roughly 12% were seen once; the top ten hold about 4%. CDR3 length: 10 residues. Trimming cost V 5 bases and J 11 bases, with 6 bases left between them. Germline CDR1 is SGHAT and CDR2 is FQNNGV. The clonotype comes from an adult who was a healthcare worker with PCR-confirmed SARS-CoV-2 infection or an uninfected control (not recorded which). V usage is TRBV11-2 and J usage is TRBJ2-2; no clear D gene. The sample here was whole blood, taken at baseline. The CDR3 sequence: CASSPPELFF. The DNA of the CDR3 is TGTGCCAGCAGCCCCCCCGAGCTGTTTTTT.